The TCR beta chain described here comes from a study of blood T cell repertoires in COVID-19. Study-level background: Samples of COVID-19 (acute and convalescent) were obtained from the United States, Italy and Spain. PBMCs, B-cell-depleted T cells, or T cells provided the cDNA or gDNA that made up the material.

Original processing methods: Reference gene primer amplification in the assay estimated nucleated cell counts. Assay used: immunoSEQ multiplex PCR; TCRdb lists only in-frame clones, some missing. V and J calls and clone size follow that table, whereas D and trimming were derived from the DNA. The sample records roughly 250,000 clones, roughly 90% being singletons. Source material: peripheral blood. This clonotype was obtained from a man aged 25 to 40 with acute or convalescent COVID-19.

The CDR3 region is CASSQTFDTDTQYF. For the CDR3, the DNA is TGTGCCAGCAGCCAAACGTTTGACACTGATACGCAGTATTTT. This rearrangement joins TRBV4-2 to TRBJ2-3; D gene unclear. There are 14 residues in the CDR3. V was cut by 2 bases and J by 6 bases, with 12 bases left in between. CDR1 LGHNA and CDR2 YNFKEQ come from the germline V gene.